This T cell receptor beta chain was captured by sequencing in a study of blood T cell repertoires in COVID-19. Turning to the study itself: The analysed material was cDNA or gDNA that came from T cells, B-cell-depleted T cells, or PBMCs.

This clone has just one count. One Seattle source followed patients from active infection through their disease course. Original processing notes: Estimates of nucleated cell counts were drawn from the amplification of reference gene primers. The assay was immunoSEQ multiplex PCR, and TCRdb's table has in-frame clones only and misses some. V and J calls and clone size are as listed in that table; D and trimming were resolved from the DNA. Found here are about 250,000 clones, about 91% of them singletons; the top ten hold roughly 6.7%. The sequencing input was peripheral blood. This receptor was obtained from a woman in her 30s with COVID-19, enrolled during active disease.

Here the CDR3 DNA reads TGTGCCAGCTCACTACAGACCAGCTCCTACGAGCAGTACTTC. Translation: CASSLQTSSYEQYF. The chain links TRBV18 to TRBJ2-7; D not resolved. Germline-derived CDR1 and CDR2 are KGHSH and LQKENI. CDR3 size: 14 residues. Trimming took 4 bases from V and 0 from J, leaving 10 bases between them.